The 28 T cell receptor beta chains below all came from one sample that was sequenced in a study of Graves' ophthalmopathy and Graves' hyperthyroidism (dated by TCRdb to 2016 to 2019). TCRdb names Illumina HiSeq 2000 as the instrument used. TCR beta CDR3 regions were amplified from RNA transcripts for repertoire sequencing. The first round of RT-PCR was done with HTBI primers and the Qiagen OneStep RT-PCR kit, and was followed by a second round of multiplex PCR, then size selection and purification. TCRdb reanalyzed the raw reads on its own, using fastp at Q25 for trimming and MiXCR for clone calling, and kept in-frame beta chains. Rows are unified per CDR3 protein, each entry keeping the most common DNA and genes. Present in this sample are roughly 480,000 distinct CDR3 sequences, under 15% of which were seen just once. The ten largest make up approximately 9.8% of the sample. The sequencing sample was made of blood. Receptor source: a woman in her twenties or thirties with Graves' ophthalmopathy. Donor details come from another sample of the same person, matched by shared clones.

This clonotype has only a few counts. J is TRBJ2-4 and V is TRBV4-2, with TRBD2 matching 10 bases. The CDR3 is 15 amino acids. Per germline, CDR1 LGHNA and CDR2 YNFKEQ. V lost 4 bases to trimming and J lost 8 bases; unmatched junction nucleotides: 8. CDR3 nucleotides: TGTGCCAGCAGCCTAAATAGCGGGGGGAATGACATTCAGTACTTC. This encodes CASSLNSGGNDIQYF.

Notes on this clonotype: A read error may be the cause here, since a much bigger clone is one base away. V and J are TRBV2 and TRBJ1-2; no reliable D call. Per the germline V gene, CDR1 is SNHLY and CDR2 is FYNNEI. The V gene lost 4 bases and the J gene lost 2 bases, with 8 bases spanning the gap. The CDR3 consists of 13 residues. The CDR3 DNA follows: TGTGCCAGCAGTGTCCCAGAGAACTATGGCTACACCTTC. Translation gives CASSVPENYGYTF. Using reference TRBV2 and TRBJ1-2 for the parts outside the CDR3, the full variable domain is EPEVTQTPSHQVTQMGQEVILRCVPISNHLYFYWYRQILGQKVEFLVSFYNNEISEKSEIFDDQFSVERPDGSNFTLKIRSTKLEDSAMYFCASSVPENYGYTFGSGTRLTVV.

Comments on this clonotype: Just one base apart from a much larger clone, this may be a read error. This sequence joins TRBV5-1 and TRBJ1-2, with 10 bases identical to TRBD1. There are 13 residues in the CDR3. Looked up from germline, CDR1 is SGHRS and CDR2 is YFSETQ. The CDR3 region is CASSDGTGDGYIF. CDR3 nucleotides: TGCGCCAGCAGCGACGGGACAGGGGACGGCTACATCTTC. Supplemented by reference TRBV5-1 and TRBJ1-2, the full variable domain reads KAGVTQTPRYLIKTRGQQVTLSCSPISGHRSVSWYQQTPGQGLQFLFEYFSETQRNKGNFPGRFSGRQFSNSRSEMNVSTLELGDSALYLCASSDGTGDGYIFGSGTRLTVV.

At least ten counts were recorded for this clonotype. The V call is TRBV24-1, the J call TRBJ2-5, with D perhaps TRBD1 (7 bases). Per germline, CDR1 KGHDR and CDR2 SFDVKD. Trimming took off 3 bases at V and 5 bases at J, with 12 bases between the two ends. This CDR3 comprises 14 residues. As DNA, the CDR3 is TGTGCCACCAGTGATGCGGGACAGTGGGAGACCCAGTACTTC. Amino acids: CATSDAGQWETQYF.

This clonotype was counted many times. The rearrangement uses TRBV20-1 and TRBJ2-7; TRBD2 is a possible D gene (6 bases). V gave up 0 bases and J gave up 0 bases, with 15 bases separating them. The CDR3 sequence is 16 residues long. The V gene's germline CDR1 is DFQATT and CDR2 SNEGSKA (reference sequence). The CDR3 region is CSARDTLASSSYEQYF. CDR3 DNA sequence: TGCAGTGCTAGAGATACTCTAGCGTCGAGCTCCTACGAGCAGTACTTC.

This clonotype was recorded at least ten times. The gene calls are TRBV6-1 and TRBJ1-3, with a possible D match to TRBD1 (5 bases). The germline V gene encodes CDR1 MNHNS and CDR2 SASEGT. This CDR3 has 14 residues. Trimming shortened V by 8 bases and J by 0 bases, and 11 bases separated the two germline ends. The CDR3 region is CASRGEISGNTIYF. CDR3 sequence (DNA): TGTGCCAGCCGAGGGGAAATCTCTGGAAACACCATATATTTT.

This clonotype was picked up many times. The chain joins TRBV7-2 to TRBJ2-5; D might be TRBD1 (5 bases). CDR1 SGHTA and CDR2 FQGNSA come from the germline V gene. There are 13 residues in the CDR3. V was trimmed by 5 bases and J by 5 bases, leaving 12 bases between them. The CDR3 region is CASSAQGSETQYF. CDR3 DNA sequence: TGTGCCAGCAGCGCCCAGGGTAGTGAGACCCAGTACTTC.

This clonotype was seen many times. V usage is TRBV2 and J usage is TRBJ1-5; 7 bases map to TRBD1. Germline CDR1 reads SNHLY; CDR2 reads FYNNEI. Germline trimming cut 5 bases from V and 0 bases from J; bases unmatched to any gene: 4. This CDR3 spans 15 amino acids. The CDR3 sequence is CASSRGPYSNQPQHF. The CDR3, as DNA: TGTGCCAGCAGTAGGGGGCCCTATAGCAATCAGCCCCAGCATTTT.

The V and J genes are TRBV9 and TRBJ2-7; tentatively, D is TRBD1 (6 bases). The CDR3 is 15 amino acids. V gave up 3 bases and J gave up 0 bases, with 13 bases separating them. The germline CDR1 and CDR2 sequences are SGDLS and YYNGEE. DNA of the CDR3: TGTGCCAGCAGCGGCCGGGACAAGAGCTCCTACGAGCAGTACTTC. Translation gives CASSGRDKSSYEQYF.

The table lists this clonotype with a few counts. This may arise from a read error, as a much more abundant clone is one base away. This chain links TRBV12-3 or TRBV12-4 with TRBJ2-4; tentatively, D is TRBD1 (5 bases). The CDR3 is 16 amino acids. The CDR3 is CASSLRPGWGKNIKYF. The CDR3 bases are TGTGCCAGCAGTTTACGCCCAGGGTGGGGCAAAAACATTAAGTACTTC.

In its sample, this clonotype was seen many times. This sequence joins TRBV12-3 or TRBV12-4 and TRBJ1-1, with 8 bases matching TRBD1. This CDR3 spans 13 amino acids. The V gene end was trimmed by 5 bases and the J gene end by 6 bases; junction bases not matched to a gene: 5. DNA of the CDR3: TGTGCCAGCAGTCCCCAGACAGGGGCTGAAGCTTTCTTT. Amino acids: CASSPQTGAEAFF.

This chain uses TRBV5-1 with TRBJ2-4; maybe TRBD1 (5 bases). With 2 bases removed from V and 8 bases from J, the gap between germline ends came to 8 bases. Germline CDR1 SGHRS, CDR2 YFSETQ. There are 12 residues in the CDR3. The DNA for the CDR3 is TGCGCCAGCAGCTTCCAGGGTGACATTCAGTACTTC. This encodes CASSFQGDIQYF.

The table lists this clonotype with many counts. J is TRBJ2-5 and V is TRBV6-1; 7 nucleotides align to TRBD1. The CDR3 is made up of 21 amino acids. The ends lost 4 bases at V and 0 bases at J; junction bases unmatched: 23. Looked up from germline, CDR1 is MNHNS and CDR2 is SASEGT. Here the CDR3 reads CASSVKDLLGMGQLYQETQYF. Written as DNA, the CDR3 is TGTGCCAGCAGTGTCAAAGACTTGTTGGGAATGGGACAGCTGTACCAAGAGACCCAGTACTTC.

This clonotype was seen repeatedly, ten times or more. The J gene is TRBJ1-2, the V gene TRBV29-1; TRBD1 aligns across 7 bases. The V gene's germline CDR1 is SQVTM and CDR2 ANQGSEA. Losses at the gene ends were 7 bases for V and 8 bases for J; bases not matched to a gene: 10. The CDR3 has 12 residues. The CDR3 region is CSAGTVMVGYTF. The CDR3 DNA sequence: TGCAGCGCGGGGACAGTTATGGTAGGCTACACCTTC. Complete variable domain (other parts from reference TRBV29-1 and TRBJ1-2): SAVISQKPSRDICQRGTSLTIQCQVDSQVTMMFWYRQQPGQSLTLIATANQGSEATYESGFVIDKFPISRPNLTFSTLTVSNMSPEDSSIYLCSAGTVMVGYTFGSGTRLTVV.

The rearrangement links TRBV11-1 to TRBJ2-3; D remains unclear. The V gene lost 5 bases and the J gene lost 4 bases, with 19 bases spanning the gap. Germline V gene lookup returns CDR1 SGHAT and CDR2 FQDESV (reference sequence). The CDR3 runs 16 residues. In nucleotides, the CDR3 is TGTGCCAGCAGCGGAACCCGGGCAGACGGCCCAGATACGCAGTATTTT. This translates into CASSGTRADGPDTQYF.

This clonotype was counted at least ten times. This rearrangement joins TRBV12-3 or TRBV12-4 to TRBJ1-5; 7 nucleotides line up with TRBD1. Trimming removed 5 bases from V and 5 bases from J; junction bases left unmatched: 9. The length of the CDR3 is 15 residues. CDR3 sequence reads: CASSRTGRWYQPQHF. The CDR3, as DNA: TGTGCCAGCAGTCGGACAGGTCGGTGGTATCAGCCCCAGCATTTT.

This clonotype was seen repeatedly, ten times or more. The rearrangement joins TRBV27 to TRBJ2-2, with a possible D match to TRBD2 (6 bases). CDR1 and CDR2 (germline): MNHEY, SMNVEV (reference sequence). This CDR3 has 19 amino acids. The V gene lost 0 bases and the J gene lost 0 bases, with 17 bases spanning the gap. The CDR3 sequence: CASSLSAGPHSANTGELFF. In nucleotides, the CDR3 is TGTGCCAGCAGTTTATCGGCGGGACCCCACTCCGCGAACACCGGGGAGCTGTTTTTT.

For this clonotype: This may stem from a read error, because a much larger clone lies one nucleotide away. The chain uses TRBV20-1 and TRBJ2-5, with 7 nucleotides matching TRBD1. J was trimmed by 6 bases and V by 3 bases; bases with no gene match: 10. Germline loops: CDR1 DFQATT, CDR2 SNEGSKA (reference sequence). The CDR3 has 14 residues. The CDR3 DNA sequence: TGCAGTGCTAGCAGACAGGGTTGGGAAAAGACCCAGTACTTC. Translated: CSASRQGWEKTQYF.

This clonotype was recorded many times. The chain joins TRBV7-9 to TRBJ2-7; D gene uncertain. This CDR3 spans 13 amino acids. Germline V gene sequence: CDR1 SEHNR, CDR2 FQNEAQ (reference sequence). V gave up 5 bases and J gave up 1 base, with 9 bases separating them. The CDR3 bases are TGTGCCAGCAGCATAACCGAATCCTACGAGCAGTACTTC. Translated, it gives CASSITESYEQYF.

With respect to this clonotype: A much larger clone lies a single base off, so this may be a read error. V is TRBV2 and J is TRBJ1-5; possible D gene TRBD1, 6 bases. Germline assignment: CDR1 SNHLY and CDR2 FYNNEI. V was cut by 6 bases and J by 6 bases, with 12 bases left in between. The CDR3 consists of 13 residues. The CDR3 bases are TGTGCCAGCAGGGGGACAACCAGTCAGCCCCAGCATTTT. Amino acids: CASRGTTSQPQHF.

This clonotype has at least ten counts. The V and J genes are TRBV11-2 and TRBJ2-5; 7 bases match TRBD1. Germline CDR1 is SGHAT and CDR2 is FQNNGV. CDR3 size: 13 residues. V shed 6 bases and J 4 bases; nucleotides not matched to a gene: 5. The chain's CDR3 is CASSWDSRETQYF. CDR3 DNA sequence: TGTGCCAGCAGTTGGGACAGCCGAGAGACCCAGTACTTC.

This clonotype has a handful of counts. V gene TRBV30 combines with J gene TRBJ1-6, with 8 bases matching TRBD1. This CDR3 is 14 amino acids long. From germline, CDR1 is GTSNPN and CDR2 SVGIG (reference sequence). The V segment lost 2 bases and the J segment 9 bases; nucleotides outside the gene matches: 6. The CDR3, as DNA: TGTGCCTGGAGTCCAGGGGGCGAAAGTTCACCCCTCCACTTT. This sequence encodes CAWSPGGESSPLHF.

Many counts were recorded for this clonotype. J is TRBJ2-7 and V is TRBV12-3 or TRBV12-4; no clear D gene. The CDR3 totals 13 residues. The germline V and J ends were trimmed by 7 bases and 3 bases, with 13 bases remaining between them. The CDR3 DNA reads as TGTGCCAGCACTTTGGGAAGTGGCTACGAGCAGTACTTC. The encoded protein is CASTLGSGYEQYF.

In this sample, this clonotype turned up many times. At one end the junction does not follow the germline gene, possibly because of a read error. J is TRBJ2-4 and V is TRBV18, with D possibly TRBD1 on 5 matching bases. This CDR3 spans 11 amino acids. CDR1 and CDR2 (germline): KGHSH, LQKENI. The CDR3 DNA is TGTGCCAGCTTGCAGGGCAACATTAAGTACTTC. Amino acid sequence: CASLQGNIKYF.

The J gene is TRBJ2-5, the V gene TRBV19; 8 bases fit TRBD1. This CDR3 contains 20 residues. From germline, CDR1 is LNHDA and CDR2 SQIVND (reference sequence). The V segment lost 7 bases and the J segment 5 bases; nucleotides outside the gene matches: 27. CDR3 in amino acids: CASTRLLLGIRQGFYETQYF. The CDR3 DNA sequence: TGTGCCAGTACCCGCCTCCTATTGGGTATCCGACAGGGGTTCTACGAGACCCAGTACTTC.

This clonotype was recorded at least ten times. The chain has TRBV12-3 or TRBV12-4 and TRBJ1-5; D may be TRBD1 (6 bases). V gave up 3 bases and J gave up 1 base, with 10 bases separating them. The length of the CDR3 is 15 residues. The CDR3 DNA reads TGTGCCAGCAGTTTGGGGGGCGAGAGCAATCAGCCCCAGCATTTT. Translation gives CASSLGGESNQPQHF.

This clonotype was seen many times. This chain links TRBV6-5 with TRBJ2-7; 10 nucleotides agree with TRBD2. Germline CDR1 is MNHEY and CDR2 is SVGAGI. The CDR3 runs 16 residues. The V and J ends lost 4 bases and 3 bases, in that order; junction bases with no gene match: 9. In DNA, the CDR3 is TGTGCCAGCAGTTTCTCCGGACTAGCGGAAAACTACGAGCAGTACTTC. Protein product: CASSFSGLAENYEQYF.

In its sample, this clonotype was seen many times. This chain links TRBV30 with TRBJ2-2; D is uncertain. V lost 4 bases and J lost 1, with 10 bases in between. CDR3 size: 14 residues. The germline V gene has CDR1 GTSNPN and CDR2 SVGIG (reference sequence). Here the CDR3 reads CAWMAGKNTGELFF. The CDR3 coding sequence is TGTGCCTGGATGGCCGGAAAGAACACCGGGGAGCTGTTTTTT.